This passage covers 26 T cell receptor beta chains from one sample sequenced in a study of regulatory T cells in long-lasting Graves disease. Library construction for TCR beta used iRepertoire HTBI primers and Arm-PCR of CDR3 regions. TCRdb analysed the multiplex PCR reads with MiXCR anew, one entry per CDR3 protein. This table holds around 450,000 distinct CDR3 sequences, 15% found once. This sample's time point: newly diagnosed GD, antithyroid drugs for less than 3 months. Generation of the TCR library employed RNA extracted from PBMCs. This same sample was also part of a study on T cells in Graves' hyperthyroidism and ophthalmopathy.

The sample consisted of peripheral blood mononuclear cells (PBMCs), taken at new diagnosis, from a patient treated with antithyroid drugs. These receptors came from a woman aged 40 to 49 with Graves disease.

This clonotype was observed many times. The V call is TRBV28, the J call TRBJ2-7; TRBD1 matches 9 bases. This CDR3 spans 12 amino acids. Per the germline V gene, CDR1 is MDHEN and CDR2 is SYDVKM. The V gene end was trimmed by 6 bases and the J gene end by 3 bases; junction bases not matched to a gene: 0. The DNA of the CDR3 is TGTGCCAGCAGGACAGGGGGCTACGAGCAGTACTTC. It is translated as CASRTGGYEQYF.

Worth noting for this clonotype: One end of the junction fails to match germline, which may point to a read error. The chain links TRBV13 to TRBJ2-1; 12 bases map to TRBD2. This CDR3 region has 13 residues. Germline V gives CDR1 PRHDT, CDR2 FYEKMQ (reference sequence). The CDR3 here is CASSALAGGEQLF. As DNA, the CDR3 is TGTGCCAGCAGCGCACTAGCGGGAGGTGAGCAGCTCTTC.

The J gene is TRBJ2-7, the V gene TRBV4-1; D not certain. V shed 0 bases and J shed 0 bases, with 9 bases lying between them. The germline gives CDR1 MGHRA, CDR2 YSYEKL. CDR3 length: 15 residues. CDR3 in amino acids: CASSQEEGSSYEQYF. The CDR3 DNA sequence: TGCGCCAGCAGCCAAGAAGAAGGCAGCTCCTACGAGCAGTACTTC.

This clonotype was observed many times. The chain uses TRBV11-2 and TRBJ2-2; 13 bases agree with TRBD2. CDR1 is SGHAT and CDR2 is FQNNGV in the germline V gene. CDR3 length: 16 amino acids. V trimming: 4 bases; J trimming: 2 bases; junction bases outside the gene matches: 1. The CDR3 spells CASSWGLAGNTGELFF. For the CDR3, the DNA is TGTGCCAGCAGCTGGGGACTAGCGGGAAACACCGGGGAGCTGTTTTTT.

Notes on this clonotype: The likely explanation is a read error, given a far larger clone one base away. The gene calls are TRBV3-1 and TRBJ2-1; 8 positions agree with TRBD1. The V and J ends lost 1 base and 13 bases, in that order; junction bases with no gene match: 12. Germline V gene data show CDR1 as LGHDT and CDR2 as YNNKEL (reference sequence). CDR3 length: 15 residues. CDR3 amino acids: CASSQGVQGEETQFF. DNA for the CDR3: TGTGCCAGCAGCCAAGGCGTACAGGGGGAAGAGACCCAGTTCTTC.

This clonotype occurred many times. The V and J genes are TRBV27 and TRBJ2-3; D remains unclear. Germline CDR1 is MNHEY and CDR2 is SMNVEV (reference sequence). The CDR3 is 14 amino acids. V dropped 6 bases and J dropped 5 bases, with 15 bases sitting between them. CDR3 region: CASSTLLLGDTQYF. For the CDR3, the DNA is TGTGCCAGCAGCACACTACTTCTCGGAGATACGCAGTATTTT.

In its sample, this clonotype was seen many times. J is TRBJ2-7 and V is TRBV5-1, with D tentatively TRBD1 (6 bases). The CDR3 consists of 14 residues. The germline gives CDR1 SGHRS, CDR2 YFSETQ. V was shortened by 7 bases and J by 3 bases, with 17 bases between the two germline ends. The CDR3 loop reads CASQGNGLDYEQYF. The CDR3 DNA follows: TGCGCCAGCCAGGGGAATGGGCTGGACTACGAGCAGTACTTC.

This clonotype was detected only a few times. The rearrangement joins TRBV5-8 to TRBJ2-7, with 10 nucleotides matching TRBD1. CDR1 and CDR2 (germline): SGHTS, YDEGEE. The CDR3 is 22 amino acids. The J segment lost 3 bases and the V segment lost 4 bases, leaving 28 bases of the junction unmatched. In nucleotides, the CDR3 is TGTGCCAGCAGCGGAAAGCTAGGAGACAGGGGGCGCTACGACGGGCGATTCTACGAGCAGTACTTC. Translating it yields CASSGKLGDRGRYDGRFYEQYF.

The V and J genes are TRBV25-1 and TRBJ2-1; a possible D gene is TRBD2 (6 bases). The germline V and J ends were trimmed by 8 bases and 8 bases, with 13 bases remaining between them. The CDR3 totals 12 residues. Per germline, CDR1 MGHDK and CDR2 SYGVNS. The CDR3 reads CASGRDWDEQFF. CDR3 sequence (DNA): TGTGCCAGCGGGCGGGATTGGGATGAGCAGTTCTTC.

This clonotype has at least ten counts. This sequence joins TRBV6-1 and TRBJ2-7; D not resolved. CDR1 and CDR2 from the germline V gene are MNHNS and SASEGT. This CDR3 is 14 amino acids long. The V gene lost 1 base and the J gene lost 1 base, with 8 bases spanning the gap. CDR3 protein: CASSEGGRSYEQYF. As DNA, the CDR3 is TGTGCCAGCAGTGAAGGTGGACGGTCCTACGAGCAGTACTTC.

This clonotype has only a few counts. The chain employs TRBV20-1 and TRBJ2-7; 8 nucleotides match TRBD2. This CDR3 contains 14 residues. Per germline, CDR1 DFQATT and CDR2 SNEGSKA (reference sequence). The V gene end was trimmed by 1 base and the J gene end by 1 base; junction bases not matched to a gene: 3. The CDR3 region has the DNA TGCAGTGCTAGAGGGGTAGCGGGATCCTACGAGCAGTACTTC. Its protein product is CSARGVAGSYEQYF.

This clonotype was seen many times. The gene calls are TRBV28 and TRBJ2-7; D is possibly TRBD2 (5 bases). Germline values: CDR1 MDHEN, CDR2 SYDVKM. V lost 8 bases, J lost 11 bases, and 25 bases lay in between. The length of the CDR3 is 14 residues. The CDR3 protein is CASSKLVTPNWKYF. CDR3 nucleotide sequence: TGTGCCAGCTCCAAACTAGTGACTCCAAATTGGAAGTACTTC.

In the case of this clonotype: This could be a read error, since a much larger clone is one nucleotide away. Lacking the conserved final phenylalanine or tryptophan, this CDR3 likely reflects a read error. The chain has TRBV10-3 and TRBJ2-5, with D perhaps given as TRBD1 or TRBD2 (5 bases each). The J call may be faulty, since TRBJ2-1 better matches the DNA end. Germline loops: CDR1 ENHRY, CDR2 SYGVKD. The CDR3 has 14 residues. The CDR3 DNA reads TGTGCCATCAGGAGGACTGGGGCCGACAATGAGCAGTTCTCC. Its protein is CAIRRTGADNEQFS.

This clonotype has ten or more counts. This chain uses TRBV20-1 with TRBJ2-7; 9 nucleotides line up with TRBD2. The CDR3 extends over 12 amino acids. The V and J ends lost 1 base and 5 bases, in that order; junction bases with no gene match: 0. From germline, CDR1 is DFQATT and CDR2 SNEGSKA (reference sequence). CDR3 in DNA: TGCAGTGCTAGAGGACTAGCGGACGAGCAGTACTTC. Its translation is CSARGLADEQYF.

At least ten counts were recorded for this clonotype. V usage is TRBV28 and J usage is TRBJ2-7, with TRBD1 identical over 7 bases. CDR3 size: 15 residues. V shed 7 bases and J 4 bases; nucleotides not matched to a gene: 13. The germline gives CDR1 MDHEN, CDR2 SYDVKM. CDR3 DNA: TGTGCCAGCAAACCTGAGGGGGCTCCGGGATACGAGCAGTACTTC. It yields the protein CASKPEGAPGYEQYF.

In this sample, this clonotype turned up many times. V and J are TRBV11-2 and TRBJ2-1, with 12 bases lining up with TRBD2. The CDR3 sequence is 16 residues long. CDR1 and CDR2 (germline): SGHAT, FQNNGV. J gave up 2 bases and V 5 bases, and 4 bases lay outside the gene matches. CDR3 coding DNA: TGTGCCAGCAGCCTCAGGACTAGCGGGACCTACAATGAGCAGTTCTTC. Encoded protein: CASSLRTSGTYNEQFF.

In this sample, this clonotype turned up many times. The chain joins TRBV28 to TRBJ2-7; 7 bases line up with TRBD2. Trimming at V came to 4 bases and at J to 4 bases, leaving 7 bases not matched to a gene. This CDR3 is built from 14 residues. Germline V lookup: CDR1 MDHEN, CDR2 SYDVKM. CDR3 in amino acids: CASSSAGATYEQYF. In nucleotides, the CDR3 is TGTGCCAGCAGTTCGGCGGGAGCCACGTACGAGCAGTACTTC.

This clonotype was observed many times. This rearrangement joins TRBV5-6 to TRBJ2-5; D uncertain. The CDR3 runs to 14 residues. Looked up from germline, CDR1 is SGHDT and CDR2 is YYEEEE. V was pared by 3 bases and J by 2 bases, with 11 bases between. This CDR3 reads CASSWAPIQETQYF. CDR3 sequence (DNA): TGTGCCAGCAGCTGGGCGCCTATTCAAGAGACCCAGTACTTC.

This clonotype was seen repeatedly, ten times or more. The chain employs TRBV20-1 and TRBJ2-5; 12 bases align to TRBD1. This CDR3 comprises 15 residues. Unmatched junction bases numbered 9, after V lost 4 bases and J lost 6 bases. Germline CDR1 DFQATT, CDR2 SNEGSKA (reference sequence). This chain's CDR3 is CSAIAGTGGLQTQYF. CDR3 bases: TGCAGTGCTATTGCCGGGACAGGGGGCTTGCAGACCCAGTACTTC.

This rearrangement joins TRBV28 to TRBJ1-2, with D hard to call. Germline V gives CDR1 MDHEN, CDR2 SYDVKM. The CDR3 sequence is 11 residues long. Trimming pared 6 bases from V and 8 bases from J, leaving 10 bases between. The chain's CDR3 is CASRYGRGYTF. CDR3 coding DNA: TGTGCCAGCAGATACGGCCGGGGCTACACCTTC.

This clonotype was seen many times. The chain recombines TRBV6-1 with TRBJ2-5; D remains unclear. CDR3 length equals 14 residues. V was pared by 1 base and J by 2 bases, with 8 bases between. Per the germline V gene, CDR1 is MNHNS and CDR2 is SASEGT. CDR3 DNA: TGTGCCAGCAGTGAAGGGAACGTGCAAGAGACCCAGTACTTC. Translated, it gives CASSEGNVQETQYF.

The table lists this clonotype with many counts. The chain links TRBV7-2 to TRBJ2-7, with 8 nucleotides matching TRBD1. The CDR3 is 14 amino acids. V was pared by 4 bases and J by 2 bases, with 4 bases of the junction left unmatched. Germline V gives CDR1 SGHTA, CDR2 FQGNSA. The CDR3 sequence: CASSSGQATYEQYF. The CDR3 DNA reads TGTGCCAGCAGCTCGGGACAGGCCACCTACGAGCAGTACTTC.

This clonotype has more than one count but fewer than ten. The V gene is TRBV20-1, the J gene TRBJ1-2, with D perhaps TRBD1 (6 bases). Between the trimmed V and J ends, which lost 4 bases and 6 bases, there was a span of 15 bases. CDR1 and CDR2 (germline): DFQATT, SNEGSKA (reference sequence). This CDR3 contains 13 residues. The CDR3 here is CSATQGSLDGYTF. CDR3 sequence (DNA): TGCAGTGCTACACAGGGCAGCCTTGATGGCTACACCTTC.

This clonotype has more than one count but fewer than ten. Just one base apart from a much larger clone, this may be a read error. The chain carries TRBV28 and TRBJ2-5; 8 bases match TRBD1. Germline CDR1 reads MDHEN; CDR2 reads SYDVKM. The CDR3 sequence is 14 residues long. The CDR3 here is CASSFQGAQGTQYF. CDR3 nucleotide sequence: TGTGCCAGCAGTTTCCAGGGGGCCCAAGGGACCCAGTACTTC.

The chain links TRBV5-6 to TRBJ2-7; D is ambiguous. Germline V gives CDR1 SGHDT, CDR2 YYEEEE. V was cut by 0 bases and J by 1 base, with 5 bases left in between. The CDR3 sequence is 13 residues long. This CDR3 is CASSLVLSYEQYF. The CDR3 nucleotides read TGTGCCAGCAGCTTGGTACTATCCTACGAGCAGTACTTC.

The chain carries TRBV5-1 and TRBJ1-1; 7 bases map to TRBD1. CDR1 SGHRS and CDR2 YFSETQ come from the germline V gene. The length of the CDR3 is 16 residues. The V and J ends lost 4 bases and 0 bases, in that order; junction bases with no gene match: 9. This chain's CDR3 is CASSPAPDRMNTEAFF. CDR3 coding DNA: TGCGCCAGCAGCCCCGCCCCGGACAGGATGAACACTGAAGCTTTCTTT. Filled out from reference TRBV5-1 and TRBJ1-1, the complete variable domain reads KAGVTQTPRYLIKTRGQQVTLSCSPISGHRSVSWYQQTPGQGLQFLFEYFSETQRNKGNFPGRFSGRQFSNSRSEMNVSTLELGDSALYLCASSPAPDRMNTEAFFGQGTRLTVV.